This TCR beta chain originates from a study of beta chain features in type 1 diabetes (dated by TCRdb to the late 2010s). Concerning the study at large: Patients and healthy donors did not differ in mean age, gender distribution, total cell number or subset yield. In the study, recently diagnosed type 1 diabetes patients and matched healthy donors were compared on the TCRB repertoires of their sorted circulating CD4+ T cell subsets. A total of roughly 100 million sorted cells were examined across all samples, and RNA yield correlated strongly with the number of cells per subset. Regulatory and stem cell-like memory subsets were obtained from only 8 patients and roughly 8 healthy donors, while naive and central memory subsets were obtained from all 28 donors.

Each donor gave one peripheral blood draw, approximately 100 mL on average, collected into heparinised tubes. Naive, central memory, regulatory and stem cell-like memory CD4+ T cells were sorted on a BD FACSAria II using a panel including CD45RO, CCR7, CD25, CD127, CD95 and CD27. All sorted populations exceeded 98% purity. Right away, PBMCs were isolated by Lymphoprep density gradient centrifugation and were stained directly, with no culture step. So that batch effects would be minimized, each experiment stained and sorted samples in pairs, pairing one healthy donor with one patient. Paper-wide results and their limitations: The naive, central memory and regulatory TCRB repertoires appeared to resemble one another more closely among patients than among healthy donors. A moderate but significant shortening of TCRB CDR3 length was observed in type 1 diabetes patients in all four CD4+ subsets. Sequencing cDNA rather than genomic DNA could over-represent highly expressing activated cells, although activation and CD3 levels did not differ between groups. PCR may preferentially amplify shorter templates, but because patient and control samples were amplified and corrected together, any resulting skew would affect both groups equally. Because the HLA sub-analyses included only small numbers of individuals, any influence of HLA type on TCRB rearrangement was left unresolved. Fewer insertions and more nucleotide deletions at VDJ recombination sites were observed in patients with type 1 diabetes, implying thymic rearrangement abnormalities.

This clone has only a few counts. Its antigen target is currently unknown. The input lacks base qualities; no much larger clone sits a single base away. V is pared back by 3 bases and J by 3 bases, with 5 bases lying between the germline termini. CDR1 and CDR2 are read off the germline V gene (reference sequence) as LNHDA and SQIVND. The CDR3, from cysteine to phenylalanine, totals 12 residues. Of all the DNA, just the CDR3 is kept, 36 bases in frame from base 1. All of the isolated RNA was reverse transcribed with the High Capacity cDNA Reverse Transcription Kit, so expressed TCRB transcripts were sequenced. For stem cell-like memory T cell samples, survey-depth immunoSEQ sequencing was used, averaging about 1 million total reads per sample. Sorted cells were lysed in RLT buffer, and RNA was extracted using DNase-treated RNeasy Micro or Mini kits according to cell number. To prevent cross-contamination, every cell subset was processed on its own, while patient and healthy donor samples were processed together. The immunoSEQ multiplex PCR was used to amplify TCRB sequences from cDNA, generating 87-bp fragments that spanned the CDR3 region. The amplicons were sequenced using the Illumina HiSeq platform. Concerning the study's data processing: PCR bias was computationally corrected using synthetic template baselines, reads within Hamming distance 2 were collapsed, and singletons that could not be merged were discarded. Reads were aligned to IMGT to assign V, D and J genes, CDR3 length, and insertions or deletions at six rearrangement sites. Clonotype counts were normalized to sorted cell number within each subset before computing true diversity and Gini coefficients with the tcR R package. Repertoire sharing was quantified using the overlap coefficient calculated on TCRB nucleotide sequences. Not all clones reach the TCRdb copy of this immuneACCESS table, which keeps in-frame sequences only. Checked studies attribute under half of the gap to unresolved V genes and leave the rest unexplained. For V, J and clone size, that table is used; D and trimming come from the DNA. This sample holds approximately 84,000 clones; 30% to 35% were observed only once. Clones ranked in the top ten supply roughly 0.45% of the sample.

In this chain, TRBV19 is recombined with TRBJ1-1, with the D segment identity uncertain. Sequencing used stem cell memory CD4+ T cells from blood. In light of the paper, this sample's cell subset or site label describes: stem cell-like memory CD4+ T cells. The TCR was taken from a woman between 18 and 30 years old in good health. CDR3 reads: CASSMPDTEAFF. The DNA sequence is given as TGTGCCAGTAGTATGCCGGACACTGAAGCTTTCTTT.